This TCR beta chain was obtained from a study of CXCR3-negative and CXCR3-positive naive CD8 T cells. The study's findings and limits: Whereas memory cells differed, naive CXCR3-negative and CXCR3-positive cells shared similar TRBV-TRBJ usage. Diversity in memory CD8+ cells fell much lower than the comparably high levels seen in both naive subsets. Hydrophobicity of TRB CDR3s was greater in CXCR3-positive naive cells than in CXCR3-negative naive cells.

CDR3 length: 15 residues. Germline CDR1 and CDR2: SEHNR and FQNEAQ (reference sequence). This clonotype ranks as medium-sized in terms of frequency. What it binds is not known. CD45RO-CCR7+CD27+CD95- defined naive CD8+ T cells. It was by 5' RACE with UMI labels that the TRB cDNA libraries were prepared. Using the 5' RACE reads, TCRdb records one entry per CDR3 protein without DNA. The sample has 3,000 or so distinct CDR3 sequences. The chain carries TRBV7-9 and TRBJ2-7. Sequencing input: naive CXCR3- CD8+ T cells from blood. Specified subset: CD45RO-CCR7+CD27+CD95- naive CD8+ T cells lacking CXCR3 (TNR3-). The sequence came from a human donor in good health. Some clones in this sample may be carry-over from other donors' samples. The CDR3 loop is CASSLGSGTSYEQYF. Filled out from reference TRBV7-9 and TRBJ2-7, the complete variable domain reads DTGVSQNPRHKITKRGQNVTFRCDPISEHNRLYWYRQTLGQGPEFLTYFQNEAQLEKSRLLSDRFSAERPKGSFSTLEIQRTEQGDSAMYLCASSLGSGTSYEQYFGPGTRLTVT.